This entry lists 27 T cell receptor beta chains sequenced from one sample in a study of beta chain features in type 1 diabetes. Since all of the isolated RNA was reverse transcribed, expressed TCRB transcripts were what got sequenced. Sequencing used immunoSEQ multiplex PCR; TCRdb keeps in-frame clones, though not all of them. This sample has about 470,000 clones, with about 32% found just once. The sequencing input was naive CD4+ T cells from blood. The source is a man aged 18 to 29 in good health.

The rearrangement links TRBV7-2 to TRBJ2-7; unclear D gene. With 4 bases removed from V and 1 base from J, the gap between germline ends came to 8 bases. Germline values: CDR1 SGHTA, CDR2 FQGNSA. CDR3 length: 13 amino acids. This chain's CDR3 is CASSSRVSYEQYF. The CDR3 DNA sequence: TGTGCCAGCAGCTCACGAGTGTCCTACGAGCAGTACTTC.

The gene calls are TRBV5-4 and TRBJ2-3; 9 bases are shared with TRBD2. The CDR3 is 16 residues long. V shed 0 bases, J shed 3 bases, and the junction held 5 bases outside the gene matches. The V gene's germline CDR1 is SGHNT and CDR2 YYREEE (reference sequence). CDR3: CASSLVVAGETDTQYF. The CDR3 DNA follows: TGTGCCAGCAGCTTGGTGGTAGCGGGAGAAACAGATACGCAGTATTTT.

J is TRBJ1-1 and V is TRBV28; a weak D match, TRBD1 (6 bases). This CDR3 has 15 amino acids. Per the germline V gene, CDR1 is MDHEN and CDR2 is SYDVKM. The V end was cut by 4 bases, the J end by 6 bases, with 18 bases between. CDR3 amino acids: CASSSGAAGFAEAFF. For the CDR3, the DNA is TGTGCCAGCAGTTCGGGGGCGGCGGGCTTCGCTGAAGCTTTCTTT.

The rearrangement joins TRBV2 to TRBJ1-4; D remains unclear. The germline V gene has CDR1 SNHLY and CDR2 FYNNEI. The length of the CDR3 is 10 residues. CDR3 bases: TGTGCTTCAAGTAGGGAAAAACTGTTTTTT. Amino acid sequence: CASSREKLFF.

The V gene is TRBV29-1, the J gene TRBJ2-1, with D perhaps TRBD1 or TRBD2 (6 bases each). The CDR3 is made up of 13 amino acids. Trimming removed 4 bases at V and 8 bases at J, with 15 bases between. CDR1 is SQVTM, CDR2 ANQGSEA, per germline. The CDR3 here is CSVGLGGPDEQFF. The CDR3 nucleotides are TGCAGCGTTGGGTTAGGGGGGCCGGATGAGCAGTTCTTC.

V and J are TRBV29-1 and TRBJ2-1; perhaps TRBD1 as D (5 bases). The ends were cut back, 4 bases at V and 7 bases at J, with 14 bases in the middle. Germline V CDR1 and CDR2: SQVTM, ANQGSEA. This CDR3 contains 13 residues. The CDR3 nucleotides are TGCAGCGTTGTAGGTGGGGCGTCGAATGAGCAGTTCTTC. This sequence encodes CSVVGGASNEQFF.

This sequence joins TRBV9 and TRBJ2-6, with TRBD1 as a possible D gene (5 bases). The germline V gene has CDR1 SGDLS and CDR2 YYNGEE. Trimming shortened V by 6 bases and J by 0 bases, and 13 bases separated the two germline ends. The CDR3 runs to 16 residues. In nucleotides, the CDR3 is TGTGCCAGCACCCTGACAGCCTTCTCTGGGGCCAACGTCCTGACTTTC. Its protein is CASTLTAFSGANVLTF. Looking up the rest from reference TRBV9 and TRBJ2-6 gives the full variable domain: DSGVTQTPKHLITATGQRVTLRCSPRSGDLSVYWYQQSLDQGLQFLIQYYNGEERAKGNILERFSAQQFPDLHSELNLSSLELGDSALYFCASTLTAFSGANVLTFGAGSRLTVL.

The chain joins TRBV4-1 to TRBJ2-4, with a possible D match to TRBD1 (6 bases). This CDR3 has 17 residues. CDR1 and CDR2 from the germline V gene are MGHRA and YSYEKL. V was trimmed by 2 bases and J by 0 bases, leaving 14 bases between them. CDR3 nucleotides: TGCGCCAGCAGCCAACCGAGGACAGCGTTAGCCAAAAACATTCAGTACTTC. Its translation is CASSQPRTALAKNIQYF.

The V call is TRBV5-1, the J call TRBJ2-7; 12 bases agree with TRBD2. Germline loops: CDR1 SGHRS, CDR2 YFSETQ. J lost 2 bases, V lost 4 bases, and 7 bases had no gene match. The CDR3 runs to 16 residues. The DNA of the CDR3 is TGCGCCAGCAGCCCTGACTCTAGCGGGAGGGCCTACGAGCAGTACTTC. Translated, it gives CASSPDSSGRAYEQYF.

This rearrangement joins TRBV29-1 to TRBJ2-2, with D uncertain. Germline CDR1 and CDR2: SQVTM and ANQGSEA. V shed 4 bases and J shed 1 base, with 4 bases lying between them. This CDR3 has 12 amino acids. CDR3 DNA: TGCAGCGTTGTCCTGAACACCGGGGAGCTGTTTTTT. Residues: CSVVLNTGELFF.

The rearrangement uses TRBV29-1 and TRBJ2-5; D is possibly TRBD1 (5 bases). Looked up from germline, CDR1 is SQVTM and CDR2 is ANQGSEA. The CDR3 runs 13 residues. Trimming stripped 2 bases from V and 5 bases from J, with 12 bases between. CDR3 sequence: CSVEKGLEETQYF. The CDR3, as DNA: TGCAGCGTTGAAAAGGGGTTGGAGGAGACCCAGTACTTC.

Comment on this clone: The sample has other DNA sequences that encode this CDR3 too. The chain has TRBV29-1 and TRBJ2-3, with unresolved D. The CDR3 totals 13 residues. The germline V gene has CDR1 SQVTM and CDR2 ANQGSEA. Trimming removed 1 base from V and 2 bases from J, with 7 bases in between. CDR3 residues: CSVEGRYTDTQYF. The CDR3, as DNA: TGCAGCGTTGAAGGTAGATACACAGATACGCAGTATTTT.

This clone was seen a few times. The chain carries TRBV30 and TRBJ2-3, with 9 bases identical to TRBD2. The CDR3 loop spans 15 amino acids. J lost 3 bases, V lost 1 base, and 5 bases had no gene match. Germline V gives CDR1 GTSNPN, CDR2 SVGIG (reference sequence). CDR3: CAWSALAGRTDTQYF. The DNA for the CDR3 is TGTGCCTGGAGTGCCCTAGCGGGAAGGACAGATACGCAGTATTTT.

The chain combines TRBV6-5 with TRBJ2-5; possibly TRBD1 for D (5 bases). This CDR3 spans 14 amino acids. Germline values: CDR1 MNHEY, CDR2 SVGAGI. Deletions cut 8 bases from V and 3 bases from J, with 16 bases between. CDR3 in amino acids: CASEFTGREETQYF. CDR3 in DNA: TGTGCCAGCGAATTTACAGGCAGGGAAGAGACCCAGTACTTC.

The genes are TRBV30 and TRBJ1-4; D unclear. The CDR3 extends over 13 amino acids. The V and J ends lost 4 bases and 8 bases respectively, with 14 bases between them. The germline V gene encodes CDR1 GTSNPN and CDR2 SVGIG (reference sequence). The CDR3 DNA follows: TGTGCCTGGACCCGGTTCTTCGAGGAAAAACTGTTTTTT. Its translation: CAWTRFFEEKLFF. Full variable domain (outside the CDR3, taken from reference TRBV30 and TRBJ1-4): SQTIHQWPATLVQPVGSPLSLECTVEGTSNPNLYWYRQAAGRGLQLLFYSVGIGQISSEVPQNLSASRPQDRQFILSSKKLLLSDSGFYLCAWTRFFEEKLFFGSGTQLSVL.

The chain joins TRBV30 to TRBJ2-1, with 10 bases that match TRBD2. CDR3 size: 14 residues. From germline, CDR1 is GTSNPN and CDR2 SVGIG (reference sequence). The V segment lost 0 bases and the J segment 5 bases; nucleotides outside the gene matches: 1. The CDR3 region is CAWSVLAGNNEQFF. The CDR3 region has the DNA TGTGCCTGGAGTGTACTAGCGGGAAACAATGAGCAGTTCTTC.

The rearrangement uses TRBV30 and TRBJ2-3; 8 nucleotides align to TRBD1. Germline V gives CDR1 GTSNPN, CDR2 SVGIG (reference sequence). J gave up 5 bases and V 4 bases, and 5 bases lay outside the gene matches. The CDR3 contains 13 residues. CDR3 sequence (DNA): TGTGCCTGGAATGACAGGGGTGGAGATACGCAGTATTTT. Amino acids: CAWNDRGGDTQYF.

The chain couples TRBV25-1 to TRBJ2-2; either TRBD1 or TRBD2 may fit D (5 bases each). CDR3 size: 16 residues. CDR1 is MGHDK and CDR2 is SYGVNS in the germline V gene. V was pared by 5 bases and J by 6 bases, with 19 bases between. The CDR3 DNA follows: TGTGCCAGCAGTCCCCACTCGTGGGGGAAGGCCGGGGAGCTGTTTTTT. Translated, it gives CASSPHSWGKAGELFF.

V gene TRBV6-5 combines with J gene TRBJ2-1, with 11 bases that match TRBD2. CDR1 and CDR2 from the germline V gene are MNHEY and SVGAGI. The length of the CDR3 is 14 residues. V was pared by 5 bases and J by 6 bases, with 3 bases of the junction left unmatched. The CDR3 is CASSRLAGLNEQFF. In nucleotides, the CDR3 is TGTGCCAGCAGTAGACTAGCGGGACTCAATGAGCAGTTCTTC.

The rearrangement links TRBV7-2 to TRBJ2-7; 9 bases align to TRBD1. Trimming cost V 5 bases and J 3 bases; bases outside gene matches: 8. The CDR3 totals 15 residues. Germline-derived CDR1 and CDR2 are SGHTA and FQGNSA. CDR3 nucleotides: TGTGCCAGCAGCGGTGGGGACAGGGTCGTCTACGAGCAGTACTTC. Amino acid sequence: CASSGGDRVVYEQYF.

This clone was found a few times. This chain joins TRBV18 and TRBJ2-7; 11 bases agree with TRBD2. With 5 bases clipped from V and 4 bases from J, the junction kept 10 bases outside the gene matches. In germline, CDR1 is KGHSH, CDR2 LQKENI. The length of the CDR3 is 16 residues. CDR3 protein: CASSTSTSGRLYEQYF. CDR3 sequence (DNA): TGTGCCAGCTCAACAAGTACTAGCGGGAGATTGTACGAGCAGTACTTC.

This sequence joins TRBV7-2 and TRBJ2-1; the D call may be TRBD1 or TRBD2 (5 bases each). This CDR3 is built from 15 residues. Germline loops: CDR1 SGHTA, CDR2 FQGNSA. V was cut by 1 base and J by 3 bases, with 10 bases left in between. The CDR3 protein is CASSLERDLYNEQFF. CDR3 DNA sequence: TGTGCCAGCAGCTTAGAAAGGGACCTCTACAATGAGCAGTTCTTC.

This clone was observed a single time. The chain uses TRBV30 and TRBJ2-7; TRBD2 matches 7 bases. CDR3 length: 15 residues. V lost 0 bases to trimming and J lost 5 bases; unmatched junction nucleotides: 10. The germline gives CDR1 GTSNPN, CDR2 SVGIG (reference sequence). In nucleotides, the CDR3 is TGTGCCTGGAGTGTACTTGGCGGGAGCGGCCACGAGCAGTACTTC. The encoded protein is CAWSVLGGSGHEQYF.

The chain combines TRBV19 with TRBJ2-7; the match to TRBD2 covers 11 bases. V was pared by 4 bases and J by 6 bases, with 17 bases of the junction left unmatched. Germline values: CDR1 LNHDA, CDR2 SQIVND (reference sequence). The CDR3 sequence is 18 residues long. The CDR3 nucleotides are TGTGCCAGTAGTACCCCCGGAGGAGTAGCGGGAGGGCCCGGCGAGCAGTACTTC. Translation gives CASSTPGGVAGGPGEQYF.

DNA for the CDR3: TGTGCCAGCAGCCAGGAAAAGGGAGGACTTAACACAGATACGCAGTATTTT. Translated: CASSQEKGGLNTDTQYF. The chain uses TRBV4-2 and TRBJ2-3, with TRBD2 as a possible D gene (6 bases). V was cut by 3 bases and J by 2 bases, with 18 bases left in between. Germline V gene data show CDR1 as LGHNA and CDR2 as YNFKEQ. This CDR3 is built from 17 residues.

V is TRBV7-2 and J is TRBJ2-1; D not resolved. Germline loops: CDR1 SGHTA, CDR2 FQGNSA. The CDR3 runs to 12 residues. V lost 5 bases and J 6 bases, leaving 8 bases between the germline ends. CDR3 sequence: CASSIRRNEQFF. CDR3 nucleotide sequence: TGTGCCAGCAGCATTAGACGCAATGAGCAGTTCTTC. The whole variable domain, remainder taken from reference TRBV7-2 and TRBJ2-1, is GAGVSQSPSNKVTEKGKDVELRCDPISGHTALYWYRQSLGQGLEFLIYFQGNSAPDKSGLPSDRFSAERTGGSVSTLTIQRTQQEDSAVYLCASSIRRNEQFFGPGTRLTVL.

This clone turned up a few times. This rearrangement joins TRBV5-1 to TRBJ2-7; D unresolved. CDR1 and CDR2 from the germline V gene are SGHRS and YFSETQ. The CDR3 has 12 residues. Trimming removed 0 bases from V and 5 bases from J, with 6 bases in between. The CDR3 sequence: CASSLVEHEQYF. The CDR3 DNA is TGCGCCAGCAGCTTGGTGGAACACGAGCAGTACTTC. The whole variable domain, remainder taken from reference TRBV5-1 and TRBJ2-7, is KAGVTQTPRYLIKTRGQQVTLSCSPISGHRSVSWYQQTPGQGLQFLFEYFSETQRNKGNFPGRFSGRQFSNSRSEMNVSTLELGDSALYLCASSLVEHEQYFGPGTRLTVT.